This T cell receptor (beta chain) was recovered during a study of cytomegalovirus exposure and HLA in healthy donors (dated by TCRdb to between 2016 and 2019). Study-wide context: According to a later analysis, one platform produced both the 120 validation repertoires and the 720 or so repertoires of the first cohort. A separate validation cohort of over a hundred different subjects was used in addition to the approximately 700-subject first cohort. To predict cytomegalovirus infection status, the study brought together high-throughput TCR immunosequencing, statistical association of individual TCRs with disease status, and machine learning. The study aimed to test whether signatures of past pathogen exposure could be identified by cataloging public T cell receptors.

Donors formed part of the validation cohort, which comprised about 130 subjects and was distinct from the first cohort of under 850 subjects. The library was produced with the immunoSEQ multiplex PCR assay. The authors processed their data as follows. To diagnose cytomegalovirus status from the catalog of TCR beta chain sequences, a statistical classification framework was built. Imported from immuneACCESS, the table was reduced by TCRdb to in-frame sequences with V and J called. These copies leave out some clones; in studies compared against another copy, an unresolved V gene accounts for under half, and the cause of the remainder is not known. V and J calls and clone size are given by that table; D and trimming were obtained from the DNA. This sample holds under 250,000 clones; about 87% were observed only once. The biggest ten clones account for roughly 2.5% of the sample. On the study overall, not on this receptor specifically: The validation cohort had no HLA typing available for a later analysis, so co-occurrence within that cohort was assessed over all 130 or so repertoires. The authors suggested that the approach could potentially be extended to other disease states and immunological phenotypes. Most TCR sequences were seen in very few donors, while some public TCRs were found in many individuals. The classifier was reported to diagnose cytomegalovirus status with high specificity and sensitivity in both the original cohort and the validation cohort. Subsequent analysis determined that TCRs grouped into clusters in the first cohort also showed a tendency toward co-occurrence across the 120 validation repertoires, and about 93% of cluster scores exceeded 0. A few of the identified cytomegalovirus-associated TCR beta chains were confirmed in vitro to be specific for cytomegalovirus antigens. In the study, around 150 TCR beta chains were listed as associated with cytomegalovirus.

V is reduced by 7 bases and J by 5 bases, leaving a spacing of 7 bases between them. Including the terminal cysteine and phenylalanine, the CDR3 comprises 10 residues. Of all the DNA, just the CDR3 is kept, 30 bases in frame from base 1. Via the germline V gene, CDR1 is SGHRS and CDR2 YFSETQ. Turning to this clone: It lacks a known antigen. No much larger clone is present one base from it, and per-base qualities are unavailable.

This chain joins TRBV5-1 to TRBJ2-7, and the D gene may be TRBD1, 6 bases matching. The receptor was derived from a man younger than 35 in good health and CMV-seronegative. Sequences were obtained from PBMCs. The nucleotide sequence reads as follows: TGCGCCAGCGGGGACAACGAGCAGTACTTC. This translates into CASGDNEQYF.